This entry lists 32 T cell receptor beta chains sequenced from one sample in a study of blood T cell repertoires in COVID-19. The repertoire was sequenced with immunoSEQ multiplex PCR; TCRdb's copy has only in-frame clones and lacks some. The sample carries hundreds of thousands of clones, approximately 79% recorded once. Specimen: PBMCs or T cells enriched from blood (not recorded which). All receptors derive from a man aged 30-40 years with acute COVID-19.

This chain connects TRBV10-2 to TRBJ2-3; 8 nucleotides align to TRBD2. The CDR3 covers 16 residues. V was pared by 5 bases and J by 1 base, with 8 bases of the junction left unmatched. CDR1 and CDR2 (germline): WSHSY, SAAADI. CDR3: CASSPYGRGGTDTQYF. The CDR3 DNA reads TGCGCCAGCAGTCCCTATGGGCGGGGGGGCACAGATACGCAGTATTTT.

The chain couples TRBV19 to TRBJ1-4; 9 nucleotides align to TRBD1. Trimming cost V 5 bases and J 8 bases; bases outside gene matches: 6. The CDR3 loop spans 14 amino acids. CDR1 is LNHDA, CDR2 SQIVND, per germline (reference sequence). The CDR3 reads CASSWDRVDEKLFF. CDR3 bases: TGTGCCAGTAGTTGGGACAGGGTAGACGAAAAACTGTTTTTT.

Details on this clone: One end of the junction varies from germline; a read error may be responsible. The chain couples TRBV5-1 to TRBJ2-3; D remains ambiguous. The CDR3 is 15 residues long. Germline values: CDR1 SGHRS, CDR2 YFSETQ. DNA of the CDR3: TGTGCCAGCAGCTTGGGTCAGTTCTTCACAGATACGCAGTATTTT. It is translated as CASSLGQFFTDTQYF.

This clone has a single count. The chain employs TRBV24-1 and TRBJ1-5; 9 bases are shared with TRBD1. Germline V gives CDR1 KGHDR, CDR2 SFDVKD. The CDR3 extends over 16 amino acids. V was pared by 4 bases and J by 3 bases, with 6 bases of the junction left unmatched. Here the CDR3 reads CATSDSTGGYNQPQHF. As DNA, the CDR3 is TGTGCCACCAGTGACTCGACAGGGGGATACAATCAGCCCCAGCATTTT.

The V call is TRBV9, the J call TRBJ2-3; D ambiguous. This CDR3 has 15 residues. CDR1 and CDR2 (germline): SGDLS, YYNGEE. Trimming pared 0 bases from V and 0 bases from J, leaving 8 bases between. The CDR3, as DNA: TGTGCCAGCAGCGTAGCTAGTACTAGCACAGATACGCAGTATTTT. Its translation is CASSVASTSTDTQYF.

A few counts support this clone. V usage is TRBV27 and J usage is TRBJ2-7; D is perhaps TRBD2 (5 bases). Germline V gives CDR1 MNHEY, CDR2 SMNVEV (reference sequence). The V gene lost 2 bases and the J gene lost 2 bases, with 10 bases spanning the gap. The CDR3 loop spans 14 amino acids. CDR3 sequence reads: CASSLTDYTYEQYV. The CDR3 bases are TGTGCCAGCAGTTTAACCGACTATACCTACGAGCAGTACGTC.

The chain joins TRBV3-1 (or the pseudogene TRBV3-2) to TRBJ2-5; D gene ambiguous. V lost 4 bases to trimming and J lost 7 bases, with 16 bases between them. Per germline, CDR1 LGHDT and CDR2 YNNKEL (reference sequence). This CDR3 has 14 residues. This CDR3 is CASSPNNAVGTQYF. The CDR3 bases are TGTGCCAGCAGCCCTAATAACGCGGTGGGGACCCAGTACTTC.

This clone was observed once. This rearrangement joins TRBV6-5 to TRBJ2-7; D not certain. The CDR3 consists of 13 residues. The germline V and J ends were trimmed by 3 bases and 7 bases, with 13 bases remaining between them. CDR1 and CDR2 (germline): MNHEY, SVGAGI. The DNA of the CDR3 is TGTGCCAGCAGTTATGGGCACCCCTTGGAGCAGTACGTC. Translated, it gives CASSYGHPLEQYV.

The chain is built from TRBV18 and TRBJ2-5; TRBD1 agrees at 9 bases. This CDR3 has 17 residues. J was trimmed by 5 bases and V by 0 bases; bases with no gene match: 10. Per germline, CDR1 KGHSH and CDR2 LQKENI. CDR3 nucleotides: TGTGCCAGCTCACCACCGCCGGGACAGGGTTCGTCCGAGACCCAGTACTTC. Its translation is CASSPPPGQGSSETQYF.

The chain uses TRBV9 and TRBJ1-1; 7 bases are shared with TRBD1. V shed 4 bases and J 1 base; nucleotides not matched to a gene: 4. CDR3 length: 14 amino acids. Germline assignment: CDR1 SGDLS and CDR2 YYNGEE. The CDR3 is CASSPRQGNTEAFF. CDR3 sequence (DNA): TGTGCCAGCAGCCCCCGACAGGGGAACACTGAAGCTTTCTTT. Full variable domain (outside the CDR3, taken from reference TRBV9 and TRBJ1-1): DSGVTQTPKHLITATGQRVTLRCSPRSGDLSVYWYQQSLDQGLQFLIQYYNGEERAKGNILERFSAQQFPDLHSELNLSSLELGDSALYFCASSPRQGNTEAFFGQGTRLTVV.

This clone was observed a handful of times. The chain employs TRBV28 and TRBJ1-6; no reliable D call. This CDR3 is 15 amino acids long. V was cut by 5 bases and J by 8 bases, with 16 bases left in between. Germline CDR1 MDHEN, CDR2 SYDVKM. The CDR3 reads CASSLTVPLDSPLHF. The CDR3 DNA is TGTGCCAGCAGTCTCACGGTCCCTCTTGATTCACCCCTCCACTTT.

The rearrangement joins TRBV7-9 to TRBJ2-5; D uncertain. Germline-derived CDR1 and CDR2 are SEHNR and FQNEAQ (reference sequence). The V and J ends lost 5 bases and 14 bases respectively, with 15 bases between them. CDR3 size: 11 residues. CDR3 residues: CASSREAGFYF. CDR3 sequence (DNA): TGTGCCAGCAGCAGAGAAGCCGGGTTCTACTTC.

Points on this clone: This same CDR3 is encoded by further DNA sequences in the sample. The gene calls are TRBV19 and TRBJ2-5; unclear D gene. The germline V gene encodes CDR1 LNHDA and CDR2 SQIVND (reference sequence). The CDR3 runs to 12 residues. The V end was cut by 0 bases, the J end by 4 bases, with 3 bases between. The CDR3 reads CASSIDRETQYF. Here the CDR3 DNA reads TGTGCCAGTAGTATAGATCGAGAGACCCAGTACTTC.

This clone was seen once. V usage is TRBV3-1 (or the pseudogene TRBV3-2) and J usage is TRBJ1-3, with D unclear. The CDR3 loop spans 17 amino acids. The germline CDR1 and CDR2 sequences are LGHDT and YNNKEL (reference sequence). The V gene lost 1 base and the J gene lost 0 bases, with 13 bases spanning the gap. Here the CDR3 reads CASSQGALKHSGNTIYF. In nucleotides, the CDR3 is TGTGCCAGCAGCCAAGGAGCTCTCAAGCACTCTGGAAACACCATATATTTT.

This clone was recorded a few times. The genes are TRBV3-1 (or the pseudogene TRBV3-2) and TRBJ1-1; TRBD1 aligns across 7 bases. The CDR3 contains 15 residues. Germline CDR1 reads LGHDT; CDR2 reads YNNKEL (reference sequence). The V gene end was trimmed by 4 bases and the J gene end by 4 bases; junction bases not matched to a gene: 9. The CDR3 DNA sequence: TGTGCCAGCAGCCCACGTACAGGGGATGGCACTGAAGCTTTCTTT. This encodes CASSPRTGDGTEAFF.

This chain links TRBV19 with TRBJ1-3, with D unclear. V gave up 5 bases and J gave up 0 bases, with 14 bases separating them. This CDR3 is built from 16 residues. Germline CDR1 is LNHDA and CDR2 is SQIVND (reference sequence). DNA for the CDR3: TGTGCCAGTAGTCCCGCGGGAGCCATCTCTGGAAACACCATATATTTT. Its translation: CASSPAGAISGNTIYF.

CDR3 loop: CASSLDGTGGGNTIYF. The CDR3 DNA sequence: TGCGCCAGCAGCTTGGATGGGACAGGCGGAGGAAACACCATATATTTT. The V and J genes are TRBV5-1 and TRBJ1-3; TRBD1 matches 8 bases. Germline V CDR1 and CDR2: SGHRS, YFSETQ. The CDR3 has 16 amino acids. The trim removed 0 bases at V and 4 bases at J, leaving 6 bases unmatched.

The chain uses TRBV20-1 and TRBJ1-4; D uncertain. The CDR3 contains 15 residues. Trimming removed 3 bases from V and 0 bases from J, with 11 bases in between. The germline V gene has CDR1 DFQATT and CDR2 SNEGSKA (reference sequence). CDR3: CSASGFGATNEKLFF. CDR3 bases: TGCAGTGCTAGTGGGTTCGGGGCAACTAATGAAAAACTGTTTTTT.

This clone was seen a handful of times. CDR3 bases: TGTGCCAGCAGCCCGGAGGGACACACCGGGGAGCTGTTTTTT. Residues: CASSPEGHTGELFF. The chain couples TRBV6-2 or TRBV6-3 to TRBJ2-2, with D possibly matching TRBD2 (6 bases). The CDR3 is 14 residues long. Germline lookup yields CDR1 MNHEY and CDR2 SVGEGT. V was trimmed by 6 bases and J by 3 bases, leaving 11 bases between them.

This clone was seen just once. At one end the junction does not follow the germline gene, possibly because of a read error. The chain links TRBV5-1 to TRBJ2-1, with 7 bases matching TRBD2. The CDR3 has 17 amino acids. CDR1 and CDR2 (germline): SGHRS, YFSETQ. In DNA form, the CDR3 reads TGTGCCAGCAGCTTGGTTCCGGCTAGCGGCTACTACAATGAGCAGTTCTTC. Its protein is CASSLVPASGYYNEQFF.

To note about this clone: This sample also contains other DNA sequences that code for the same CDR3. The rearrangement uses TRBV9 and TRBJ1-3; 10 positions match TRBD1. CDR3 length: 16 amino acids. CDR1 SGDLS and CDR2 YYNGEE come from the germline V gene. J was trimmed by 2 bases and V by 5 bases; bases with no gene match: 7. CDR3 amino acids: CASSRWTGGPGNTIYF. The DNA for the CDR3 is TGTGCCAGCAGTAGGTGGACAGGGGGACCTGGAAACACCATATATTTT.

The chain links TRBV14 to TRBJ1-2; the match to TRBD1 covers 8 bases. J was trimmed by 2 bases and V by 3 bases; bases with no gene match: 5. Germline V gene lookup returns CDR1 SGHDN and CDR2 FVKESK. The CDR3 is made up of 15 amino acids. CDR3 amino acids: CASSHRQGWNYGYTF. DNA of the CDR3: TGTGCCAGCAGCCATCGACAGGGGTGGAACTATGGCTACACCTTC. Drawing the rest from reference TRBV14 and TRBJ1-2, the complete variable domain is EAGVTQFPSHSVIEKGQTVTLRCDPISGHDNLYWYRRVMGKEIKFLLHFVKESKQDESGMPNNRFLAERTGGTYSTLKVQPAELEDSGVYFCASSHRQGWNYGYTFGSGTRLTVV.

This clone was detected only once. The rearrangement uses TRBV6-5 and TRBJ1-3, with 9 positions matching TRBD1. This CDR3 spans 14 amino acids. J was trimmed by 7 bases and V by 8 bases; bases with no gene match: 9. CDR1 and CDR2 from the germline V gene are MNHEY and SVGAGI. The CDR3 coding sequence is TGTGCCAGCGCCCGGGACAGGGAGGTCAACACCATATATTTT. Translating gives CASARDREVNTIYF.

The V gene is TRBV7-2, the J gene TRBJ1-1; D is uncertain. V lost 7 bases and J lost 3, with 12 bases in between. The length of the CDR3 is 13 residues. CDR1 is SGHTA, CDR2 FQGNSA, per germline. As DNA, the CDR3 is TGTGCCAGCACCTCCAGCGGGTACACTGAAGCTTTCTTT. This translates into CASTSSGYTEAFF.

This rearrangement joins TRBV2 to TRBJ1-4; 7 nucleotides match TRBD1. V lost 6 bases, J lost 5 bases, and 9 bases stayed unmatched. Looked up from germline, CDR1 is SNHLY and CDR2 is FYNNEI. The CDR3 spans 15 residues. The CDR3 nucleotides read TGTGCCAGCAGAAAGGGACAGAGAGGGAATGAAAAACTGTTTTTT. The encoded protein is CASRKGQRGNEKLFF.

The chain couples TRBV15 to TRBJ1-4; unclear D gene. The CDR3 sequence is 15 residues long. Trimming took 0 bases from V and 5 from J, leaving 10 bases between them. Germline lookup yields CDR1 LNHNV and CDR2 YYDKDF (reference sequence). CDR3 sequence reads: CATSRDRRGNEKLFF. The DNA of the CDR3 is TGTGCCACCAGCAGAGATCGACGGGGAAATGAAAAACTGTTTTTT.

The chain joins TRBV28 to TRBJ2-7, with D perhaps TRBD2 (7 bases). The CDR3 is 16 residues long. V was cut by 4 bases and J by 1 base, with 17 bases left in between. Germline assignment: CDR1 MDHEN and CDR2 SYDVKM. CDR3: CASSSRGGGLSYEQYV. CDR3 bases: TGTGCCAGCAGTTCCCGGGGCGGGGGCCTATCCTACGAGCAGTACGTC.

The chain couples TRBV24-1 to TRBJ2-1; TRBD1 agrees at 9 bases. The CDR3 extends over 17 amino acids. Trimming cost V 5 bases and J 1 base; bases outside gene matches: 8. Germline V CDR1 and CDR2: KGHDR, SFDVKD. CDR3 nucleotide sequence: TGTGCCACCAGTGGGGGGACAGGGCGTGGGTCCTACAATGAGCAGTTCTTC. Its translation is CATSGGTGRGSYNEQFF.

The genes are TRBV2 and TRBJ1-1; TRBD1 matches 7 bases. The CDR3 is 14 amino acids. With V trimmed by 5 bases and J by 6 bases, 9 bases remained unmatched. CDR1 and CDR2 (germline): SNHLY, FYNNEI. This CDR3 is CASSQGRGQPEAFF. The CDR3 nucleotides read TGTGCCAGCAGTCAGGGGCGGGGACAGCCTGAAGCTTTCTTT.

In regard to this clone: One end of the junction varies from germline; a read error may be responsible. The chain joins TRBV28 to TRBJ2-2; weak D call: TRBD1 (6 bases). The CDR3 runs 16 residues. Germline V gives CDR1 MDHEN, CDR2 SYDVKM. CDR3 DNA: TGTGCCAACAGTTTATTAGGGCAGGGGAAGACCGGGGAGCTGTTTTTT. Its protein is CANSLLGQGKTGELFF.

This clone was seen just once. The rearrangement links TRBV7-2 to TRBJ2-3; 9 nucleotides align to TRBD1. Germline trimming cut 4 bases from V and 1 base from J; bases unmatched to any gene: 9. The CDR3 contains 17 residues. From germline, CDR1 is SGHTA and CDR2 FQGNSA. The CDR3 reads CASSSTGTGSGTDTQYF. The CDR3 DNA sequence: TGTGCCAGCAGCTCTACCGGGACAGGGAGCGGCACAGATACGCAGTATTTT.

The genes are TRBV7-2 and TRBJ2-5; possible D gene TRBD1, 5 bases. The CDR3 runs to 14 residues. Trimming stripped 4 bases from V and 2 bases from J, with 11 bases between. Germline-derived CDR1 and CDR2 are SGHTA and FQGNSA. The CDR3 nucleotides read TGTGCCAGCAGCTCAACAACAGGTCAAGAGACCCAGTACTTC. Translated, it gives CASSSTTGQETQYF.